This T cell receptor (beta chain) is drawn from a study of a mutant IDH1 vaccine in newly diagnosed glioma (dated by TCRdb to 2020 to 2022). Regarding the study in general: Patients were given eight vaccinations, in weeks 1, 3, 5, 7, 11, 15, 19 and 23, which matched visits V03 through V10. In the chemotherapy-containing groups, vaccination started alongside temozolomide cycles, whereas in patients who had radiotherapy alone it started 4-6 weeks after radiotherapy. Of the roughly 30 treated patients, around 60% were male and 37.5% were female, and the mean age was approximately 40 years. Prior to enrollment, patients had been given standard therapy consisting of radiotherapy alone, temozolomide alone, or radiochemotherapy with temozolomide, with the combination given to most patients. Peripheral blood was collected at six visits: V03 (baseline), V05, V07, V10, V12 and V13. For exploratory analyses, longitudinal TCRB deep sequencing was carried out in about 26 treated patients wherever samples were available. Results the study describes overall, beyond this receptor: Selection of PBMC samples for TCRB deep sequencing was based on availability. Pseudoprogression seemed to be unrelated to changes in the top peripheral T cell clonotypes found by TCRB sequencing. Immune responses induced by the vaccine were seen in approximately 93% of patients across multiple MHC alleles. According to the authors, sample limitations meant that analyses of patient blood samples could not be reproduced.

Looking up the germline V gene yields CDR1 SGHDT and CDR2 YYEEEE. Cut back by 1 base and 6 bases, the V and J ends lie 9 bases apart. CDR3 length: 13 amino acids, cysteine to phenylalanine. Only the CDR3 portion is preserved as DNA: 39 bases, with reading frame beginning at the first base. Library method: the immunoSEQ multiplex PCR assay. Rearranged TCR beta chain sequences were amplified with the hsTCRB Kit following the manufacturer's protocol. Sequencing of TCRB libraries was carried out on an Illumina MiSeq. In the source study's methods: Demultiplexing, trimming and gene mapping were performed with the kit vendor's proprietary platform. TCRdb stores this immuneACCESS table with in-frame sequences only. Part of the clones is absent; in the studies checked, under half of the shortfall reflects unresolved V genes, and no reason is known for the rest. V and J calls and clone size are given by that table; D and trimming were obtained from the DNA. The sample table holds about 20,000 clones, of which roughly 86% were seen once. The ten top clones hold roughly an eighth of the sample.

Interpreted using the paper, the time point label stands for: week 23, last vaccination. Each vaccine dose was 300 ug of a 20-mer mutant IDH1 peptide in Montanide, given subcutaneously with topical imiquimod. Donors had newly diagnosed WHO grade 3 or 4 IDH1-mutant astrocytomas with loss of nuclear ATRX. The samples were drawn from NOA16, a multicentre, single-arm, open-label phase I trial in Germany that tested a mutant IDH1 peptide vaccine in humans for the first time. The DNeasy Blood and Tissue Kit was used to extract genomic DNA from EDTA blood for TCRB sequencing. In its sample, this clone was seen once. Its antigen remains unidentified. The record has no base qualities; no much larger clone is one base away.

This TCR came from a man aged 25-40 years with glioma. Sequences were derived from PBMCs, sampled from a glioma patient whose treatment included an IDH1 peptide vaccine. The V and J segments used are TRBV5-6 and TRBJ2-3, with the D gene not clear enough to name. The DNA reads TGTGCCAGCAGCTTGCGAGGTCTGGATACGCAGTATTTT. This yields the protein CASSLRGLDTQYF.